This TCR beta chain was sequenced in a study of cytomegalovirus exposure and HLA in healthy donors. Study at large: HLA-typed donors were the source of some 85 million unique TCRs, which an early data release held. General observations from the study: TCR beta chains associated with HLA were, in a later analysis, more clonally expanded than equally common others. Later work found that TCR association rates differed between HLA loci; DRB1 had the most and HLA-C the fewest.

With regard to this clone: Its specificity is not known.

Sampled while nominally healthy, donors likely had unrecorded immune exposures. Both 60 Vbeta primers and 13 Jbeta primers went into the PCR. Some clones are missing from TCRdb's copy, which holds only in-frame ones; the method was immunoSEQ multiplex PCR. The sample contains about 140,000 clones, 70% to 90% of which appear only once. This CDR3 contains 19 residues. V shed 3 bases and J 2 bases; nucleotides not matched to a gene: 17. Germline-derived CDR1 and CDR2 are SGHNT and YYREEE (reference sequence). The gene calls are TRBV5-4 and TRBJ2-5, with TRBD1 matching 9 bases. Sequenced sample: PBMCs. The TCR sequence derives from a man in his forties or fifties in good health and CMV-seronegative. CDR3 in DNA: TGTGCCAGCAGCTCTATTCCGGGACAGGGTGGATTGGGTCAAGAGACCCAGTACTTC. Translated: CASSSIPGQGGLGQETQYF.